This TCR beta chain emerged from a study of Graves' ophthalmopathy and Graves' hyperthyroidism. Turning to the study itself: Prior to any treatment, peripheral blood was collected at the time of initial diagnosis.

The table lists this clonotype with many counts. Trimming pared 5 bases from V and 5 bases from J, leaving 15 bases between. Germline V gene data show CDR1 as SGHAT and CDR2 as FQNNGV. CDR3 length: 14 amino acids. Transcripts of RNA were the source for amplifying TCR beta CDR3 regions. HTBI primers primed a first-round RT-PCR, and a second-round multiplex PCR followed. In TCRdb, the multiplex PCR reads were re-called with MiXCR into one record per CDR3 protein. The profile shows hundreds of thousands of distinct CDR3 sequences, approximately 22% of them singletons. Diagnostic conclusions were grounded in clinical symptoms, serum thyroxine, TRAb, thyroid ultrasound and orbital computed tomography.

The source material was peripheral blood. This receptor was identified in a woman between 18 and 29 years old with stable Graves' hyperthyroidism. Some clones in this sample may be carry-over from other donors' samples. J is TRBJ2-5 and V is TRBV11-2, with no clear D. The CDR3, as DNA: TGTGCCAGCAGCAGACCAAGCGAGGCGGAGACCCAGTACTTC. Residues: CASSRPSEAETQYF.